A single sample gave rise to the 10 T cell receptor beta chains below, sequenced in a study of immune evolution from preneoplasia to lung adenocarcinoma. TCRdb's table, derived via immunoSEQ multiplex PCR, lists solely in-frame clones and lacks some. The repertoire consists of several thousand clones, with around 80% occurring once and the leading ten covering 6% to 7%. The sample was FFPE adjacent normal lung tissue. The receptor set was obtained from a donor aged 70 or older with lung adenocarcinoma.

The count of this clone is one. The rearrangement links TRBV7-2 to TRBJ1-2, with 8 bases aligning to TRBD1. The V gene end was trimmed by 1 base and the J gene end by 4 bases; junction bases not matched to a gene: 8. The CDR3 is 16 residues long. CDR1 is SGHTA and CDR2 is FQGNSA in the germline V gene. The CDR3 loop is CASSLDATGASYGYTF. For the CDR3, the DNA is TGTGCCAGCAGCTTAGATGCGACAGGGGCTTCCTATGGCTACACCTTC.

The V gene is TRBV5-5, the J gene TRBJ2-7, with a possible D match to TRBD2 (6 bases). Looked up from germline, CDR1 is SGHKS and CDR2 is YYEKEE (reference sequence). The V gene lost 0 bases and the J gene lost 2 bases, with 15 bases spanning the gap. There are 16 residues in the CDR3. The CDR3 DNA is TGTGCCAGCAGCTTGGTGGGGGGAGCAAACACCTACGAGCAGTACTTC. It specifies CASSLVGGANTYEQYF.

The chain couples TRBV4-1 to TRBJ2-5; either TRBD1 or TRBD2 may supply D (7 bases each). The V and J ends lost 4 bases and 4 bases respectively, with 16 bases between them. This CDR3 is built from 15 residues. Germline lookup yields CDR1 MGHRA and CDR2 YSYEKL. The CDR3 nucleotides are TGCGCCAGCAGCCCGGGGAGGGGGCGCTCAGAGACCCAGTACTTC. It is translated as CASSPGRGRSETQYF.

The genes are TRBV6-5 and TRBJ1-2; 9 bases map to TRBD1. The trim removed 2 bases at V and 4 bases at J, leaving 2 bases unmatched. This CDR3 contains 14 residues. Germline V gives CDR1 MNHEY, CDR2 SVGAGI. Here the CDR3 DNA reads TGTGCCAGCAGTTACGGGACAGGGACCTATGGCTACACCTTC. It is translated as CASSYGTGTYGYTF.

The genes are TRBV5-1 and TRBJ2-2, with no clear D. This CDR3 spans 14 amino acids. The germline V gene encodes CDR1 SGHRS and CDR2 YFSETQ. Between the trimmed V and J ends, which lost 0 bases and 6 bases, there was a span of 9 bases. The chain's CDR3 is CASSLVGSPGELFF. The CDR3 coding sequence is TGCGCCAGCAGCTTGGTGGGTTCGCCCGGGGAGCTGTTTTTT. Supplemented by reference TRBV5-1 and TRBJ2-2, the full variable domain reads KAGVTQTPRYLIKTRGQQVTLSCSPISGHRSVSWYQQTPGQGLQFLFEYFSETQRNKGNFPGRFSGRQFSNSRSEMNVSTLELGDSALYLCASSLVGSPGELFFGEGSRLTVL.

This clone came up a few times. The chain is built from TRBV6-1 and TRBJ2-1; 8 nucleotides match TRBD2. Germline trimming cut 6 bases from V and 4 bases from J; bases unmatched to any gene: 8. CDR3 length equals 15 residues. Germline CDR1 MNHNS, CDR2 SASEGT. CDR3 amino acids: CASSLMTSVYNEQFF. The CDR3 coding sequence is TGTGCCAGCAGCCTCATGACTAGCGTTTACAATGAGCAGTTCTTC.

The V gene is TRBV10-3, the J gene TRBJ1-4; D remains ambiguous. Trimming removed 4 bases at V and 6 bases at J, with 9 bases between. CDR3 length: 13 residues. Germline CDR1 is ENHRY and CDR2 is SYGVKD. The CDR3 spells CAISVGNDEKLFF. The CDR3 DNA is TGTGCCATCAGTGTGGGGAACGATGAAAAACTGTTTTTT.

This clone is large (0.1 to 1%) within its sample. The chain uses TRBV7-2 and TRBJ2-7; D is unresolved. This CDR3 is built from 17 residues. V was clipped by 1 base and J by 0 bases, with 16 bases between them. Germline V gene lookup returns CDR1 SGHTA and CDR2 FQGNSA. CDR3 DNA: TGTGCCAGCAGCTTAGTGACGGGCTCCCTTAGCTCCTACGAGCAGTACTTC. Its translation: CASSLVTGSLSSYEQYF. Full variable domain (missing parts from reference TRBV7-2 and TRBJ2-7): GAGVSQSPSNKVTEKGKDVELRCDPISGHTALYWYRQSLGQGLEFLIYFQGNSAPDKSGLPSDRFSAERTGGSVSTLTIQRTQQEDSAVYLCASSLVTGSLSSYEQYFGPGTRLTVT.

The chain recombines TRBV18 with TRBJ2-7, with D possibly matching TRBD1 (5 bases). Per germline, CDR1 KGHSH and CDR2 LQKENI. Trimming cost V 3 bases and J 1 base, with 10 bases left between them. The length of the CDR3 is 14 residues. The CDR3 spells CASSPETDSYEQYF. The CDR3 DNA follows: TGTGCCAGCTCACCCGAGACAGATTCCTACGAGCAGTACTTC.

This chain joins TRBV29-1 and TRBJ1-2; D may be TRBD1 (5 bases). The CDR3 runs 12 residues. Germline V gene lookup returns CDR1 SQVTM and CDR2 ANQGSEA. Between the trimmed V and J ends, which lost 2 bases and 6 bases, there was a span of 10 bases. This CDR3 reads CSVESGFHGYTF. The CDR3 DNA reads as TGCAGCGTTGAATCAGGGTTCCATGGCTACACCTTC.